Listed here are 19 T cell receptor beta chains from one sample, sequenced in a study of OX40 agonist ivuxolimab in advanced cancers. Sequencing was performed with immunoSEQ multiplex PCR; in TCRdb, only in-frame clones are kept and a portion is missing. The sample shows tens of thousands of clones, roughly 90% of them seen only once. Sequenced here: CD4+ or CD8+ T cells sorted from blood, sampled in a trial of the OX40 agonist ivuxolimab. These receptors came from an adult with an advanced solid tumor such as melanoma, head and neck, liver or kidney cancer.

The chain uses TRBV5-1 and TRBJ2-3, with D perhaps TRBD2 (6 bases). The V gene's germline CDR1 is SGHRS and CDR2 YFSETQ. The V and J ends lost 2 bases and 3 bases respectively, with 19 bases between them. The CDR3 has 17 residues. CDR3 loop: CASSFSAGAGLTDTQYF. CDR3 DNA: TGCGCCAGCAGCTTTTCCGCCGGCGCGGGACTGACAGATACGCAGTATTTT.

The J gene is TRBJ1-2, the V gene TRBV7-8, with a possible D match to TRBD1 (6 bases). V lost 1 base and J lost 8, with 11 bases in between. Germline values: CDR1 SGHVS, CDR2 FQNEAQ. The CDR3 runs 13 residues. The CDR3 loop reads CASSLVGGLGYTF. DNA for the CDR3: TGTGCCAGCAGCTTAGTGGGGGGCTTGGGCTACACCTTC.

A few counts support this clone. The J gene is TRBJ1-2, the V gene TRBV6-5, with 11 bases that match TRBD1. This CDR3 has 16 residues. From germline, CDR1 is MNHEY and CDR2 SVGAGI. V dropped 2 bases and J dropped 4; count of bases not matched to a gene: 6. The CDR3 loop reads CASSYTRTGGSYGYTF. The CDR3 region has the DNA TGTGCCAGCAGTTACACCCGGACAGGGGGCAGCTATGGCTACACCTTC.

The chain uses TRBV18 and TRBJ1-1, with 7 bases fitting TRBD1. V lost 3 bases and J lost 3; bases outside the gene matches: 7. The CDR3 has 15 amino acids. Germline loops: CDR1 KGHSH, CDR2 LQKENI. The chain's CDR3 is CASSPGQVRDTEAFF. The CDR3 DNA is TGTGCCAGCTCACCCGGACAGGTTCGGGACACTGAAGCTTTCTTT.

The J gene is TRBJ2-6, the V gene TRBV27; the D is unclear. Germline assignment: CDR1 MNHEY and CDR2 SMNVEV (reference sequence). The CDR3 is 17 residues long. V was shortened by 5 bases and J by 0 bases, with 14 bases between the two germline ends. CDR3 in amino acids: CASSAFLRNSGANVLTF. In nucleotides, the CDR3 is TGTGCCAGCAGTGCCTTTTTACGGAACTCTGGGGCCAACGTCCTGACTTTC.

The rearrangement links TRBV11-3 to TRBJ1-4, with no clear D. This CDR3 comprises 13 residues. V gave up 9 bases and J gave up 0 bases, with 8 bases separating them. Germline V gene data show CDR1 as SGHNT and CDR2 as YENEEA. CDR3 in DNA: TGTGCCAGTTCTCGTTCAACTAATGAAAAACTGTTTTTT. Amino acid sequence: CASSRSTNEKLFF. The entire variable domain, with the rest obtained from reference TRBV11-3 and TRBJ1-4, is as follows: EAGVVQSPRYKIIEKKQPVAFWCNPISGHNTLYWYLQNLGQGPELLIRYENEEAVDDSQLPKDRFSAERLKGVDSTLKIQPAELGDSAVYLCASSRSTNEKLFFGSGTQLSVL.

This clone was counted between two and nine times. The chain uses TRBV7-8 and TRBJ1-5; weak D call: TRBD1 (6 bases). This CDR3 comprises 14 residues. In germline, CDR1 is SGHVS, CDR2 FQNEAQ. The V end was cut by 1 base, the J end by 4 bases, with 8 bases between. The DNA for the CDR3 is TGTGCCAGCAGCTTAGGCACAGGGAATCAGCCCCAGCATTTT. This sequence encodes CASSLGTGNQPQHF.

Turning to this clone: An end of the junction does not agree with germline; a read error may underlie this. The chain combines TRBV5-6 with TRBJ2-3; either TRBD1 or TRBD2 may supply D (6 bases each). This CDR3 has 16 residues. CDR1 and CDR2 (germline): SGHDT, YYEEEE. This CDR3 is CASTLKRGVGTDTQYF. In DNA form, the CDR3 reads TGTGCCAGCACCTTGAAGAGGGGGGTGGGCACAGATACGCAGTATTTT.

The genes are TRBV2 and TRBJ2-1; either TRBD1 or TRBD2 may supply D (5 bases each). Trimming removed 7 bases from V and 7 bases from J, with 11 bases in between. This CDR3 is 12 amino acids long. The germline V gene has CDR1 SNHLY and CDR2 FYNNEI. Written as DNA, the CDR3 is TGTGCCAGCAAAGGTGGGGGTAATGAGCAGTTCTTC. Encoded protein: CASKGGGNEQFF.

The chain employs TRBV11-2 and TRBJ1-1, with a tentative D call TRBD1 (5 bases). Looked up from germline, CDR1 is SGHAT and CDR2 is FQNNGV. The CDR3 loop spans 17 amino acids. The V end was cut by 5 bases, the J end by 3 bases, with 22 bases between. The chain's CDR3 is CASSHSSWGEGDTEAFF. DNA of the CDR3: TGTGCCAGCAGCCATTCCTCATGGGGGGAGGGCGACACTGAAGCTTTCTTT.

This chain joins TRBV10-1 and TRBJ1-1, with D hard to call. The CDR3 is made up of 14 amino acids. Germline CDR1 reads WNHNN; CDR2 reads SYGVQD (reference sequence). V gave up 3 bases and J gave up 0 bases, with 8 bases separating them. CDR3: CASSDRAMNTEAFF. DNA for the CDR3: TGCGCCAGCAGTGACCGGGCAATGAACACTGAAGCTTTCTTT.

V and J are TRBV19 and TRBJ1-2; D may be TRBD1 (6 bases). This CDR3 spans 14 amino acids. The V gene lost 5 bases and the J gene lost 3 bases, with 13 bases spanning the gap. Germline loops: CDR1 LNHDA, CDR2 SQIVND (reference sequence). The CDR3 spells CASSSEQGDYGYTF. CDR3 DNA: TGTGCCAGTAGTTCTGAACAGGGTGACTATGGCTACACCTTC.

The chain carries TRBV7-6 and TRBJ2-7; no definite D call. V was trimmed by 1 base and J by 1 base, leaving 8 bases between them. This CDR3 is 14 amino acids long. Germline-derived CDR1 and CDR2 are SGHVS and FNYEAQ. CDR3 region: CASSLVLGSYEQYF. The CDR3 bases are TGTGCCAGCAGCTTAGTTCTGGGTTCCTACGAGCAGTACTTC.

V and J are TRBV6-6 and TRBJ1-2; a weak D match, TRBD1 (6 bases). The ends were cut back, 0 bases at V and 4 bases at J, with 12 bases in the middle. This CDR3 spans 15 amino acids. From germline, CDR1 is MNHNY and CDR2 SVGAGI (reference sequence). CDR3 in amino acids: CASSYSPDSIYGYTF. The CDR3 coding sequence is TGTGCCAGCAGTTACTCGCCGGACAGCATCTATGGCTACACCTTC.

V usage is TRBV11-3 and J usage is TRBJ2-7, with 8 bases lining up with TRBD1. Germline trimming cut 5 bases from V and 1 base from J; bases unmatched to any gene: 10. This CDR3 is built from 16 residues. The germline V gene encodes CDR1 SGHNT and CDR2 YENEEA. CDR3 nucleotide sequence: TGTGCCAGCAGCCCAGGTACCCGGGACAGGTCCTACGAGCAGTACTTC. Its translation: CASSPGTRDRSYEQYF.

Here the CDR3 reads CASTPRHPGYTF. The CDR3 DNA sequence: TGTGCCAGCACCCCCAGACATCCGGGCTACACCTTC. The chain uses TRBV6-1 and TRBJ1-2, with D unclear. This CDR3 region has 12 residues. CDR1 is MNHNS and CDR2 is SASEGT in the germline V gene. With 7 bases removed from V and 8 bases from J, the gap between germline ends came to 14 bases.

In nucleotides, the CDR3 is TGTGCCAGCTCACCATTGGAGACAGGGACCACTGAAGCTTTCTTT. This translates into CASSPLETGTTEAFF. The chain uses TRBV18 and TRBJ1-1, with TRBD1 matching 7 bases. The J segment lost 4 bases and the V segment lost 2 bases, leaving 7 bases of the junction unmatched. Looked up from germline, CDR1 is KGHSH and CDR2 is LQKENI. The CDR3 covers 15 residues.

The chain employs TRBV10-1 and TRBJ2-5, with D perhaps being TRBD1 or TRBD2 (5 bases each). The CDR3 extends over 15 amino acids. Germline V gene sequence: CDR1 WNHNN, CDR2 SYGVQD (reference sequence). V was clipped by 0 bases and J by 4 bases, with 12 bases between them. The CDR3 bases are TGCGCCAGCAGTGAGTCCCGAGGGGCGCTAGAGACCCAGTACTTC. This encodes CASSESRGALETQYF.

V usage is TRBV6-5 and J usage is TRBJ2-1; 10 bases agree with TRBD2. Germline lookup yields CDR1 MNHEY and CDR2 SVGAGI. V lost 0 bases to trimming and J lost 9 bases; unmatched junction nucleotides: 5. This CDR3 is built from 15 residues. The chain's CDR3 is CASSYSASGGLEQFF. The CDR3 nucleotides read TGTGCCAGCAGTTACTCGGCTAGCGGGGGACTTGAGCAGTTCTTC.